The 23 T cell receptor beta chains below come from one sample, sequenced in a study of blood T cell repertoires in COVID-19. Clones were read by immunoSEQ multiplex PCR, and TCRdb kept only the in-frame ones, dropping some. The sample lists approximately 160,000 clones; over 75% were seen once. Sequenced sample: peripheral blood. Receptors originate from a man in his sixties with active or convalescent COVID-19.

This clone appeared a single time. The rearrangement links TRBV18 to TRBJ2-7; TRBD2 matches at 10 bases. CDR1 KGHSH and CDR2 LQKENI come from the germline V gene. The length of the CDR3 is 15 residues. Trimming cost V 2 bases and J 3 bases; bases outside gene matches: 4. CDR3 coding DNA: TGTGCCAGCTCACCAGCTAGCGGGGGATTCTACGAGCAGTACTTC. It translates to CASSPASGGFYEQYF.

As concerns this clone: Relative to the germline gene, one junction end is altered; a read error may explain this. The gene calls are TRBV19 and TRBJ1-2; the D gene is possibly TRBD1 (5 bases). The CDR3 covers 15 residues. CDR1 LNHDA and CDR2 SQIVND come from the germline V gene (reference sequence). The CDR3 loop reads CTSSIERGKVDGYTF. The DNA of the CDR3 is TGTACCAGTAGTATAGAAAGGGGAAAGGTAGATGGCTACACCTTC. Full variable domain (outside the CDR3, taken from reference TRBV19 and TRBJ1-2): DGGITQSPKYLFRKEGQNVTLSCEQNLNHDAMYWYRQDPGQGLRLIYYSQIVNDFQKGDIAEGYSVSREKKESFPLTVTSAQKNPTAFYLCTSSIERGKVDGYTFGSGTRLTVV.

The sample holds one count of this clone. The chain links TRBV5-6 to TRBJ2-7; the match to TRBD2 covers 15 bases. This CDR3 spans 16 amino acids. Unmatched junction bases numbered 6, after V lost 4 bases and J lost 4 bases. Looked up from germline, CDR1 is SGHDT and CDR2 is YYEEEE. The CDR3 here is CASSPGLAGGVYEQYF. DNA for the CDR3: TGTGCCAGCAGCCCGGGACTAGCGGGGGGAGTTTACGAGCAGTACTTC.

J is TRBJ1-2 and V is TRBV6-5, with TRBD1 as a possible D gene (5 bases). This CDR3 contains 14 residues. CDR1 is MNHEY and CDR2 is SVGAGI in the germline V gene. The germline V and J ends were trimmed by 11 bases and 1 base, with 17 bases remaining between them. CDR3 amino acids: CASRPRGVNYGYTF. For the CDR3, the DNA is TGTGCCTCACGGCCAAGGGGTGTTAACTATGGCTACACCTTC.

This clone was counted at least ten times. The chain employs TRBV5-5 and TRBJ2-7, with D tentatively TRBD2 (6 bases). CDR3 size: 13 residues. Trimming cost V 0 bases and J 4 bases, with 8 bases left between them. CDR1 SGHKS and CDR2 YYEKEE come from the germline V gene (reference sequence). As DNA, the CDR3 is TGTGCCAGCAGCTTGGGGGCGGGATACGAGCAGTACTTC. Its translation: CASSLGAGYEQYF.

The V and J genes are TRBV9 and TRBJ1-6, with TRBD1 matching over 7 bases. The CDR3 sequence is 16 residues long. CDR1 is SGDLS and CDR2 is YYNGEE in the germline V gene. After removal of 4 bases from V and 4 bases from J, the junction contained 8 bases not matched to a gene. The chain's CDR3 is CASSLRGGGYNSPLHF. The CDR3 coding sequence is TGTGCCAGCAGCCTCAGAGGGGGCGGGTATAATTCACCCCTCCACTTT.

The chain couples TRBV16 to TRBJ2-7; a possible D gene is TRBD1 (6 bases). The germline CDR1 and CDR2 sequences are KGHSY and FQNENV. This CDR3 spans 14 amino acids. V was shortened by 2 bases and J by 6 bases, with 14 bases between the two germline ends. Here the CDR3 reads CASSQGQISAEQYF. The CDR3 DNA is TGTGCCAGCAGCCAAGGACAGATCTCTGCCGAGCAGTACTTC.

This chain joins TRBV18 and TRBJ1-5; 9 bases are shared with TRBD1. The J segment lost 1 base and the V segment lost 5 bases, leaving 3 bases of the junction unmatched. Germline CDR1 reads KGHSH; CDR2 reads LQKENI. The CDR3 has 15 residues. In DNA, the CDR3 is TGTGCCAGCTCAGAACAGGGGGCAAGCAATCAGCCCCAGCATTTT. Its protein product is CASSEQGASNQPQHF.

This chain links TRBV3-1 (or the pseudogene TRBV3-2) with TRBJ2-7, with D uncertain. V lost 2 bases and J lost 6, with 5 bases in between. CDR3 length: 11 residues. The germline gives CDR1 LGHDT, CDR2 YNNKEL (reference sequence). The CDR3 sequence: CASSQPPEQYF. The CDR3 DNA follows: TGTGCCAGCAGCCAACCTCCCGAGCAGTACTTC.

The chain couples TRBV19 to TRBJ1-6; 10 bases map to TRBD1. Trimming removed 5 bases from V and 10 bases from J; junction bases left unmatched: 2. The CDR3 is 13 residues long. The V gene's germline CDR1 is LNHDA and CDR2 SQIVND (reference sequence). The CDR3 loop is CASSDRGRSPLHF. The CDR3 nucleotides read TGTGCCAGTAGTGACAGGGGGCGCTCACCCCTCCACTTT. Filled out from reference TRBV19 and TRBJ1-6, the complete variable domain reads DGGITQSPKYLFRKEGQNVTLSCEQNLNHDAMYWYRQDPGQGLRLIYYSQIVNDFQKGDIAEGYSVSREKKESFPLTVTSAQKNPTAFYLCASSDRGRSPLHFGNGTRLTVT.

The CDR3 here is CASSHVGWQGSVNYGYTF. The CDR3 DNA is TGCGCCAGCAGCCATGTGGGGTGGCAGGGATCGGTTAACTATGGCTACACCTTC. The chain has TRBV4-1 and TRBJ1-2; tentative D call: TRBD1 (5 bases). CDR3 length: 18 amino acids. The V gene lost 3 bases and the J gene lost 1 base, with 21 bases spanning the gap. CDR1 is MGHRA, CDR2 YSYEKL, per germline.

The V gene is TRBV6-5, the J gene TRBJ1-1; no firm D call. This CDR3 has 14 amino acids. Trimming took off 5 bases at V and 1 base at J, with 11 bases between the two ends. Germline V gene lookup returns CDR1 MNHEY and CDR2 SVGAGI. This chain's CDR3 is CASSIGIRNTEAFF. CDR3 nucleotides: TGTGCCAGCAGTATCGGGATCCGGAACACTGAAGCTTTCTTT.

This chain links TRBV7-9 with TRBJ2-1; 10 bases line up with TRBD1. In germline, CDR1 is SEHNR, CDR2 FQNEAQ (reference sequence). Trimming removed 5 bases from V and 9 bases from J; junction bases left unmatched: 7. The CDR3 runs 14 residues. The CDR3 here is CASSLGTGVGEQFF. Written as DNA, the CDR3 is TGTGCCAGCAGCCTAGGGACAGGGGTAGGTGAGCAGTTCTTC.

The chain carries TRBV6-5 and TRBJ2-2; maybe TRBD2 (5 bases). Germline lookup yields CDR1 MNHEY and CDR2 SVGAGI. V shed 2 bases and J shed 0 bases, with 10 bases lying between them. The CDR3 contains 16 residues. CDR3 loop: CASSYERRTNTGELFF. The CDR3 coding sequence is TGTGCCAGCAGTTACGAGCGGAGGACGAACACCGGGGAGCTGTTTTTT.

The chain couples TRBV11-2 to TRBJ2-7; TRBD1 matches at 7 bases. Trimming at V came to 1 base and at J to 2 bases, leaving 2 bases not matched to a gene. The CDR3 length is 14 residues. Germline values: CDR1 SGHAT, CDR2 FQNNGV. This chain's CDR3 is CASSLGGGAYEQYF. The DNA for the CDR3 is TGTGCCAGCAGCTTAGGAGGGGGCGCCTACGAGCAGTACTTC.

This sequence joins TRBV6-5 and TRBJ1-2; D perhaps matches TRBD1 (6 bases). The CDR3 length is 15 residues. Per germline, CDR1 MNHEY and CDR2 SVGAGI. The V end was cut by 5 bases, the J end by 6 bases, with 19 bases between. The CDR3 protein is CASSKNRDKKHGYTF. The CDR3 DNA reads as TGTGCCAGCAGTAAGAACCGGGACAAAAAGCATGGCTACACCTTC.

CDR3 coding DNA: TGTGCCAGCTCACCGGACAGCTCTGGAAACACCATATATTTT. This translates into CASSPDSSGNTIYF. The V gene is TRBV18, the J gene TRBJ1-3; possible D gene TRBD1, 6 bases. Germline lookup yields CDR1 KGHSH and CDR2 LQKENI. V lost 3 bases and J 0 bases, leaving 6 bases between the germline ends. The CDR3 has 14 residues.

The CDR3 nucleotides are TGCAGCGTCACGGGGGAGTGGGATACGCAGTATTTT. Residues: CSVTGEWDTQYF. This chain links TRBV29-1 with TRBJ2-3; possibly TRBD2 for D (6 bases). Germline V lookup: CDR1 SQVTM, CDR2 ANQGSEA. Trimming cost V 6 bases and J 6 bases, with 13 bases left between them. The CDR3 spans 12 residues.

V gene TRBV4-2 combines with J gene TRBJ2-3; the match to TRBD2 covers 8 bases. The CDR3 runs 19 residues. Germline CDR1 and CDR2: LGHNA and YNFKEQ. With 0 bases clipped from V and 7 bases from J, the junction kept 18 bases outside the gene matches. In DNA, the CDR3 is TGTGCCAGCAGCCAAGATCATATAGGTGCGGCGGGAGGAACATATACGCAGTATTTT. It yields the protein CASSQDHIGAAGGTYTQYF.

This chain joins TRBV18 and TRBJ2-5, with 7 positions matching TRBD1. Germline values: CDR1 KGHSH, CDR2 LQKENI. V was pared by 0 bases and J by 4 bases, with 2 bases of the junction left unmatched. The CDR3 has 14 amino acids. CDR3 sequence: CASSPPAGGETQYF. CDR3 bases: TGTGCCAGCTCACCACCTGCAGGGGGAGAGACCCAGTACTTC.

The chain links TRBV12-3 or TRBV12-4 to TRBJ2-5; perhaps TRBD2 as D (6 bases). This CDR3 contains 13 residues. Deletions cut 6 bases from V and 4 bases from J, with 12 bases between. In DNA form, the CDR3 reads TGTGCCAGCAGCGGGACTGTTGTAGAGACCCAGTACTTC. It is translated as CASSGTVVETQYF.

This rearrangement joins TRBV6-2 or TRBV6-3 to TRBJ2-4, with D unclear. CDR3 length: 15 amino acids. Trimming removed 5 bases from V and 1 base from J, with 12 bases in between. Germline V gene data show CDR1 as MNHEY and CDR2 as SVGEGT. CDR3 sequence (DNA): TGTGCCAGCAGTAACACCATCGGGGCCAAAAACATTCAGTACTTC. Amino acids: CASSNTIGAKNIQYF.

The J gene is TRBJ2-7, the V gene TRBV5-4; weak D call: TRBD2 (7 bases). Germline CDR1 is SGHNT and CDR2 is YYREEE (reference sequence). V shed 3 bases and J shed 7 bases, with 20 bases lying between them. The CDR3 has 15 residues. This chain's CDR3 is CASSSGGGSSWEQYF. For the CDR3, the DNA is TGTGCCAGCAGCTCTGGGGGCGGGAGCTCCTGGGAGCAGTACTTC.